Below, 32 T cell receptor beta chains from the same sample are listed, as sequenced in a study of Graves' ophthalmopathy and Graves' hyperthyroidism. As the template, RNA transcripts were used to amplify TCR beta CDR3 regions. The library came from an HTBI-primed first-round RT-PCR and a second-round multiplex PCR. TCRdb passed the multiplex PCR reads through MiXCR, listing each CDR3 protein once. The repertoire includes about 150,000 distinct CDR3 sequences, roughly two fifths of them detected once, and around 5.8% sits in the top ten. Material for sequencing was peripheral blood. Receptor source: a woman in her thirties or forties with Graves' ophthalmopathy.

The table lists this clonotype with many counts. This chain links TRBV6-5 with TRBJ1-1, with 9 bases aligning to TRBD1. The CDR3 runs 14 residues. The J segment lost 4 bases and the V segment lost 8 bases, leaving 8 bases of the junction unmatched. Germline loops: CDR1 MNHEY, CDR2 SVGAGI. CDR3 sequence: CASLPGQGTTEAFF. DNA for the CDR3: TGTGCCAGCTTACCGGGACAGGGTACCACTGAAGCTTTCTTT.

V and J are TRBV6-1 and TRBJ2-5; the D gene is possibly TRBD2 (5 bases). This CDR3 has 14 residues. Per the germline V gene, CDR1 is MNHNS and CDR2 is SASEGT. Trimming left V 5 bases short and J 2 bases short, with 12 bases between. CDR3 sequence (DNA): TGTGCCAGCAGTCGTACTAGTAATCAAGAGACCCAGTACTTC. This translates into CASSRTSNQETQYF.

The CDR3 protein is CASSSGWDGSYEQYF. CDR3 DNA: TGTGCCAGCAGTTCCGGCTGGGACGGATCCTACGAGCAGTACTTC. J is TRBJ2-7 and V is TRBV27; D is possibly TRBD1 or TRBD2 (5 bases each). The ends were cut back, 4 bases at V and 1 base at J, with 14 bases in the middle. Germline values: CDR1 MNHEY, CDR2 SMNVEV (reference sequence). There are 15 residues in the CDR3.

This clonotype was counted between two and nine times. The chain employs TRBV6-4 and TRBJ1-1; D might be TRBD1 (6 bases). The germline CDR1 and CDR2 sequences are MRHNA and SNTAGT. The germline V and J ends were trimmed by 8 bases and 2 bases, with 12 bases remaining between them. CDR3 length equals 13 residues. This chain's CDR3 is CASGGRGNTEAFF. For the CDR3, the DNA is TGTGCCAGCGGGGGCAGGGGCAACACTGAAGCTTTCTTT.

Many counts were recorded for this clonotype. This rearrangement joins TRBV29-1 to TRBJ1-2, with unresolved D. CDR1 and CDR2 from the germline V gene are SQVTM and ANQGSEA. Trimming shortened V by 5 bases and J by 1 base, and 8 bases separated the two germline ends. The CDR3 covers 12 residues. CDR3 region: CSVQQSNYGYTF. In nucleotides, the CDR3 is TGCAGCGTTCAACAAAGTAACTATGGCTACACCTTC.

In its sample, this clonotype was seen many times. V gene TRBV6-2 or TRBV6-3 combines with J gene TRBJ1-2; D unresolved. The CDR3 contains 15 residues. The ends were cut back, 2 bases at V and 5 bases at J, with 15 bases in the middle. The germline CDR1 and CDR2 sequences are MNHEY and SVGEGT. In DNA form, the CDR3 reads TGTGCCAGCAGTTACCCGGAGGACGGTAGTTATGGCTACACCTTC. It is translated as CASSYPEDGSYGYTF.

This chain joins TRBV5-1 and TRBJ1-1, with unresolved D. The CDR3 runs 15 residues. Germline-derived CDR1 and CDR2 are SGHRS and YFSETQ. Trimming removed 3 bases from V and 4 bases from J, with 16 bases in between. The CDR3 DNA follows: TGCGCCAGCAGCTCGGCAGAAATGGACGGCACTGAAGCTTTCTTT. Its translation is CASSSAEMDGTEAFF. The whole variable domain, filled in from reference TRBV5-1 and TRBJ1-1, reads KAGVTQTPRYLIKTRGQQVTLSCSPISGHRSVSWYQQTPGQGLQFLFEYFSETQRNKGNFPGRFSGRQFSNSRSEMNVSTLELGDSALYLCASSSAEMDGTEAFFGQGTRLTVV.

This clonotype was seen ten or more times. This clone may be a read error of a much larger clone one base away. The rearrangement uses TRBV9 and TRBJ2-2; 8 bases match TRBD1. Germline V gene data show CDR1 as SGDLS and CDR2 as YYNGEE. V shed 4 bases and J 3 bases; nucleotides not matched to a gene: 5. The CDR3 spans 15 residues. The CDR3 sequence is CASSPTDRDTGELFF. The CDR3 DNA reads as TGTGCCAGCAGCCCCACGGACAGGGACACCGGGGAGCTGTTTTTT.

The chain combines TRBV28 with TRBJ1-1; D uncertain. V was pared by 5 bases and J by 1 base, with 17 bases between. CDR1 MDHEN and CDR2 SYDVKM come from the germline V gene. The CDR3 is 16 amino acids. CDR3 sequence (DNA): TGTGCCAGCAGTATCCCCTGGCAGGCTAAGAACACTGAAGCTTTCTTT. Its translation is CASSIPWQAKNTEAFF.

Many counts were recorded for this clonotype. This chain uses TRBV3-1 with TRBJ1-6; D gene uncertain. The CDR3 is 15 amino acids. Trimming cost V 5 bases and J 8 bases, with 16 bases left between them. Germline V lookup: CDR1 LGHDT, CDR2 YNNKEL (reference sequence). The DNA of the CDR3 is TGTGCCAGCAGCACTATGTTACCCTTTGATTCACCCCTCCACTTT. As protein: CASSTMLPFDSPLHF.

At least ten counts were recorded for this clonotype. The J gene is TRBJ2-7, the V gene TRBV9; D remains ambiguous. CDR3 length equals 15 residues. V was cut by 0 bases and J by 0 bases, with 10 bases left in between. Per germline, CDR1 SGDLS and CDR2 YYNGEE. CDR3 sequence: CASSVGLENSYEQYF. The CDR3 nucleotides read TGTGCCAGCAGCGTAGGCCTAGAAAACTCCTACGAGCAGTACTTC. The variable domain in full, with the rest retrieved from reference TRBV9 and TRBJ2-7, is DSGVTQTPKHLITATGQRVTLRCSPRSGDLSVYWYQQSLDQGLQFLIQYYNGEERAKGNILERFSAQQFPDLHSELNLSSLELGDSALYFCASSVGLENSYEQYFGPGTRLTVT.

The chain is built from TRBV6-2 or TRBV6-3 and TRBJ2-5, with 10 bases matching TRBD2. This CDR3 comprises 17 residues. Germline CDR1 and CDR2: MNHEY and SVGEGT. V dropped 2 bases and J dropped 0; count of bases not matched to a gene: 6. CDR3 sequence: CASSYGGLAVYQETQYF. Here the CDR3 DNA reads TGTGCCAGCAGTTACGGTGGACTAGCGGTATACCAAGAGACCCAGTACTTC.

At least ten counts were recorded for this clonotype. The chain joins TRBV5-1 to TRBJ1-1; D is undetermined. V was cut by 0 bases and J by 4 bases, with 10 bases left in between. This CDR3 spans 14 amino acids. CDR1 and CDR2 (germline): SGHRS, YFSETQ. The CDR3, as DNA: TGCGCCAGCAGCTTGGCGGCCCGGGGCACTGAAGCTTTCTTT. Translation gives CASSLAARGTEAFF.

This clonotype was found many times. V and J are TRBV7-2 and TRBJ2-7; D is undetermined. From germline, CDR1 is SGHTA and CDR2 FQGNSA. This CDR3 is 14 amino acids long. The V and J ends lost 4 bases and 5 bases respectively, with 15 bases between them. This chain's CDR3 is CASSSDVGLDEQYF. CDR3 DNA sequence: TGTGCCAGCAGCTCAGATGTTGGGTTAGACGAGCAGTACTTC.

V and J are TRBV28 and TRBJ1-2, with a weak D call TRBD1 (5 bases). This CDR3 contains 13 residues. Germline assignment: CDR1 MDHEN and CDR2 SYDVKM. V shed 9 bases and J shed 4 bases, with 15 bases lying between them. The CDR3 nucleotides read TGTGCCAGTCTACCGGGACCGAGCTATGGCTACACCTTC. Protein product: CASLPGPSYGYTF.

This clonotype was detected many times. This chain uses TRBV28 with TRBJ1-5; D ambiguous. CDR3 length: 12 amino acids. The V end was cut by 3 bases, the J end by 3 bases, with 3 bases between. Germline V gives CDR1 MDHEN, CDR2 SYDVKM. CDR3 in amino acids: CASSLVNQPQHF. In DNA form, the CDR3 reads TGTGCCAGCAGTTTGGTCAATCAGCCCCAGCATTTT. Full variable domain (remainder filled in from reference TRBV28 and TRBJ1-5): DVKVTQSSRYLVKRTGEKVFLECVQDMDHENMFWYRQDPGLGLRLIYFSYDVKMKEKGDIPEGYSVSREKKERFSLILESASTNQTSMYLCASSLVNQPQHFGDGTRLSIL.

Many counts were recorded for this clonotype. Written as DNA, the CDR3 is TGTGCCAGTAGTATAGATAGAGACCGGCGGACTGAAGCTTTCTTT. This translates into CASSIDRDRRTEAFF. This chain connects TRBV19 to TRBJ1-1; D remains unclear. Trimming took 0 bases from V and 5 from J, leaving 13 bases between them. In germline, CDR1 is LNHDA, CDR2 SQIVND (reference sequence). The CDR3 consists of 15 residues.

This clonotype has a count of ten or more. The V and J genes are TRBV6-1 and TRBJ1-5; unclear D gene. The length of the CDR3 is 16 residues. V was trimmed by 1 base and J by 1 base, leaving 11 bases between them. Per the germline V gene, CDR1 is MNHNS and CDR2 is SASEGT. CDR3 nucleotide sequence: TGTGCCAGCAGTGAAGGTCTGCTAACGAGCAATCAGCCCCAGCATTTT. Translated, it gives CASSEGLLTSNQPQHF.

This clonotype was seen repeatedly, ten times or more. The chain links TRBV28 to TRBJ2-7, with D uncertain. Germline V gives CDR1 MDHEN, CDR2 SYDVKM. CDR3 length: 14 amino acids. The V gene lost 4 bases and the J gene lost 7 bases, with 17 bases spanning the gap. In DNA form, the CDR3 reads TGTGCCAGCAGTTACAGTTCCCGCGGTTGGGAGCAGTACTTC. Protein: CASSYSSRGWEQYF.

In this sample, this clonotype turned up many times. The chain recombines TRBV7-2 with TRBJ1-6; D unclear. CDR3 length: 18 amino acids. Per the germline V gene, CDR1 is SGHTA and CDR2 is FQGNSA. V lost 2 bases and J lost 0, with 14 bases in between. The CDR3 coding sequence is TGTGCCAGCAGCTTATCGGCATTTCGTAGCTCCTATAATTCACCCCTCCACTTT. Residues: CASSLSAFRSSYNSPLHF.

This clonotype was seen many times. The CDR3 region has the DNA TGTGCCAGCAGTTTGCCCGAAGGCAGGTCCTACGAGCAGTACTTC. Translating gives CASSLPEGRSYEQYF. This chain uses TRBV28 with TRBJ2-7, with D unclear. Trimming removed 3 bases at V and 1 base at J, with 13 bases between. Germline V gives CDR1 MDHEN, CDR2 SYDVKM. There are 15 residues in the CDR3.

This clonotype showed up many times. V is TRBV6-2 or TRBV6-3 and J is TRBJ1-2, with D possibly TRBD1 on 5 matching bases. V lost 2 bases and J lost 8, with 12 bases in between. CDR1 is MNHEY and CDR2 is SVGEGT in the germline V gene. This CDR3 comprises 13 residues. Here the CDR3 reads CASSYRGDWGYTF. In DNA form, the CDR3 reads TGTGCCAGCAGTTACCGGGGGGATTGGGGCTACACCTTC.

This clonotype was detected ten times or more. The genes are TRBV12-3 or TRBV12-4 and TRBJ1-5, with D hard to call. Trimming removed 3 bases at V and 6 bases at J, with 6 bases between. The CDR3 has 12 residues. The CDR3: CASSLAVQPQHF. In nucleotides, the CDR3 is TGTGCCAGCAGTTTGGCGGTTCAGCCCCAGCATTTT.

The chain is built from TRBV28 and TRBJ1-1; no reliable D call. V shed 0 bases and J shed 5 bases, with 1 base lying between them. There are 11 residues in the CDR3. Germline assignment: CDR1 MDHEN and CDR2 SYDVKM. CDR3 amino acids: CASSLWTEAFF. In DNA, the CDR3 is TGTGCCAGCAGTTTATGGACTGAAGCTTTCTTT.

The CDR3 is CASSRQESYEQYF. The CDR3 DNA is TGTGCCAGCAGTCGACAGGAATCCTACGAGCAGTACTTC. The chain combines TRBV12-3 or TRBV12-4 with TRBJ2-7; D perhaps matches TRBD1 (6 bases). The CDR3 loop spans 13 amino acids. The V gene lost 5 bases and the J gene lost 1 base, with 9 bases spanning the gap.

The CDR3 DNA sequence: TGTGCCAGCAGCCAAGATCCCAGCCAAGAGACCCAGTACTTC. Translating gives CASSQDPSQETQYF. The chain is built from TRBV14 and TRBJ2-5; D remains ambiguous. The V and J ends lost 0 bases and 1 base respectively, with 6 bases between them. The CDR3 runs to 14 residues. In germline, CDR1 is SGHDN, CDR2 FVKESK.

The CDR3 loop is CASSQQVGQETQYF. CDR3 nucleotides: TGTGCCAGCAGCCAACAGGTTGGGCAAGAGACCCAGTACTTC. The genes are TRBV7-2 and TRBJ2-5; possibly TRBD1 for D (5 bases). Trimming pared 5 bases from V and 2 bases from J, leaving 12 bases between. The CDR3 loop spans 14 amino acids. Germline V CDR1 and CDR2: SGHTA, FQGNSA. The full variable domain, its missing parts supplied by reference TRBV7-2 and TRBJ2-5, is GAGVSQSPSNKVTEKGKDVELRCDPISGHTALYWYRQSLGQGLEFLIYFQGNSAPDKSGLPSDRFSAERTGGSVSTLTIQRTQQEDSAVYLCASSQQVGQETQYFGPGTRLLVL.

This chain joins TRBV20-1 and TRBJ1-3; D unclear. This CDR3 spans 13 amino acids. V was pared by 4 bases and J by 0 bases, with 7 bases between. Germline V gene sequence: CDR1 DFQATT, CDR2 SNEGSKA (reference sequence). DNA for the CDR3: TGCAGTGCTAAGGTGGGCTCTGGAAACACCATATATTTT. Its protein is CSAKVGSGNTIYF.

The V call is TRBV27, the J call TRBJ1-6, with TRBD1 as a possible D gene (6 bases). CDR1 is MNHEY and CDR2 is SMNVEV in the germline V gene (reference sequence). The ends were cut back, 4 bases at V and 2 bases at J, with 9 bases in the middle. The CDR3 is made up of 15 amino acids. The CDR3 here is CASSSRTAYNSPLHF. The DNA for the CDR3 is TGTGCCAGCAGTTCCAGGACAGCCTATAATTCACCCCTCCACTTT.

The rearrangement uses TRBV20-1 and TRBJ2-2, with D perhaps matching TRBD1 (6 bases). V was cut by 3 bases and J by 5 bases, with 13 bases left in between. The CDR3 loop spans 14 amino acids. CDR1 is DFQATT, CDR2 SNEGSKA, per germline (reference sequence). CDR3 sequence (DNA): TGCAGTGCTAGTGAACAGGGCGGGACCGGGGAGCTGTTTTTT. Protein sequence: CSASEQGGTGELFF.

This clonotype was seen at least ten times. This chain joins TRBV30 and TRBJ1-2; D remains ambiguous. The CDR3 is 13 amino acids. V dropped 0 bases and J dropped 3 bases, with 8 bases sitting between them. Germline CDR1 GTSNPN, CDR2 SVGIG (reference sequence). CDR3 loop: CAWSVAGHYGYTF. Written as DNA, the CDR3 is TGTGCCTGGAGTGTAGCCGGGCACTATGGCTACACCTTC.

The V gene is TRBV5-1, the J gene TRBJ2-7; D is undetermined. Germline assignment: CDR1 SGHRS and CDR2 YFSETQ. The CDR3 consists of 12 residues. V lost 1 base and J 6 bases, leaving 8 bases between the germline ends. The CDR3 spells CASSLSGSEQYF. The CDR3, as DNA: TGCGCCAGCAGCTTGTCTGGGTCCGAGCAGTACTTC.